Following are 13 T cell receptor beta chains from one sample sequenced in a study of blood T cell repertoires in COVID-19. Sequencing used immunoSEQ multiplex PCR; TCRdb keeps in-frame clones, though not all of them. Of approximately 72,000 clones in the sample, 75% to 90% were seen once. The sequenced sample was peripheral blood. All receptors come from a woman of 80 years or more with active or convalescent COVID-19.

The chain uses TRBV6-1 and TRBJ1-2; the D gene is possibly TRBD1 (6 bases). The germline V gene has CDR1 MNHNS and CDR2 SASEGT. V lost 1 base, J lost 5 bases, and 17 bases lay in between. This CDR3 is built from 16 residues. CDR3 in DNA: TGTGCCAGCAGTGAAGGGCAGGGGACCAGAGGGTATGGCTACACCTTC. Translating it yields CASSEGQGTRGYGYTF.

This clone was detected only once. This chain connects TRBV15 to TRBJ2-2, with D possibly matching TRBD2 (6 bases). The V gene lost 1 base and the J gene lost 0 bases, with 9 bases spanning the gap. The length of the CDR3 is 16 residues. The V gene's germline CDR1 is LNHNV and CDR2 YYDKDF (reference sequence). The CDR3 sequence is CATSRAAGTNTGELFF. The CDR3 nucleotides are TGTGCCACCAGCAGAGCTGCGGGGACGAACACCGGGGAGCTGTTTTTT.

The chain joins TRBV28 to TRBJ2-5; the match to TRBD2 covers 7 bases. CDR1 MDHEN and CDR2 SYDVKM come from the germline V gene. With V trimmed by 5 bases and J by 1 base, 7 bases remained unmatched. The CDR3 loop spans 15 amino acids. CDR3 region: CASSGSGVSQETQYF. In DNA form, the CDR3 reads TGTGCCAGCAGTGGGAGCGGGGTGAGCCAAGAGACCCAGTACTTC. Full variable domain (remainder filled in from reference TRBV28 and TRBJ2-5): DVKVTQSSRYLVKRTGEKVFLECVQDMDHENMFWYRQDPGLGLRLIYFSYDVKMKEKGDIPEGYSVSREKKERFSLILESASTNQTSMYLCASSGSGVSQETQYFGPGTRLLVL.

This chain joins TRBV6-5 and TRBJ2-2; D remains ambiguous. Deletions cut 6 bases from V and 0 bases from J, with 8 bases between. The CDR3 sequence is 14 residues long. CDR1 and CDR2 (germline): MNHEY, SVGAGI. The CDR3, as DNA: TGTGCCAGCAGCCTACAGCCGAACACCGGGGAGCTGTTTTTT. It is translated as CASSLQPNTGELFF.

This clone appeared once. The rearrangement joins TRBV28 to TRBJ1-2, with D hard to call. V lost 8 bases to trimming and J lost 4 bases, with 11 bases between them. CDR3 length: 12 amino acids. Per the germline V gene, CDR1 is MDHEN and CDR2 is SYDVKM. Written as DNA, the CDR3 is TGTGCCAGCCAACAGAACCTCTATGGCTACACCTTC. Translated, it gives CASQQNLYGYTF.

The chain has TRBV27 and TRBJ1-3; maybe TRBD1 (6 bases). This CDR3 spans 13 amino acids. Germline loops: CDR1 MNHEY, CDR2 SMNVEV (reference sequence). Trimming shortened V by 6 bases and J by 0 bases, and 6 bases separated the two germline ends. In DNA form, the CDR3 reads TGTGCCAGCAGGGACAGCTCTGGAAACACCATATATTTT. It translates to CASRDSSGNTIYF.

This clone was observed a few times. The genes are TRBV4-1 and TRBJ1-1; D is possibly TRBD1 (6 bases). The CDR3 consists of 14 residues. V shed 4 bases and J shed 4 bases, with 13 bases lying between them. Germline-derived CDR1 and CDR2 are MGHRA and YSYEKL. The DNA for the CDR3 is TGCGCCAGCAGCCCACGTACAGGGCCCACTGAAGCTTTCTTT. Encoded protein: CASSPRTGPTEAFF.

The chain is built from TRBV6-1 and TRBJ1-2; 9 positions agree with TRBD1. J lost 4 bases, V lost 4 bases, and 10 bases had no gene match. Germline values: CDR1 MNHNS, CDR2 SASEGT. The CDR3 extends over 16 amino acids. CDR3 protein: CASSARAGQGRYGYTF. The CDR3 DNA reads TGTGCCAGCAGTGCCCGGGCAGGACAGGGGCGCTATGGCTACACCTTC.

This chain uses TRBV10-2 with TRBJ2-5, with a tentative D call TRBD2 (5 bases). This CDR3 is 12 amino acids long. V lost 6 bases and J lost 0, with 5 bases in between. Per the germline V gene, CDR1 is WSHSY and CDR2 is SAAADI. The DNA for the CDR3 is TGCGCCAGCAGGGACTACCAAGAGACCCAGTACTTC. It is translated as CASRDYQETQYF.

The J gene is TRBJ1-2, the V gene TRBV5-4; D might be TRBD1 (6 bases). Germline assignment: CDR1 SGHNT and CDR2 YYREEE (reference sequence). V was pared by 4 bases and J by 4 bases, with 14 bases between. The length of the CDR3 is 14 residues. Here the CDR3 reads CASSLTRGGYGYTF. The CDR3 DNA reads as TGTGCCAGCAGCCTGACGAGGGGGGGCTATGGCTACACCTTC.

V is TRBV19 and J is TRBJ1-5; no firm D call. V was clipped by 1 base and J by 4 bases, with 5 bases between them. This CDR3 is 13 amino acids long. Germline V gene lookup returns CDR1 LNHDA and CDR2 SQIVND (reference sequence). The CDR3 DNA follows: TGTGCCAGTAGTATAGGTCGGAATCAGCCCCAGCATTTT. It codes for CASSIGRNQPQHF. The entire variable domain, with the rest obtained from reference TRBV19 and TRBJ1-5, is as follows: DGGITQSPKYLFRKEGQNVTLSCEQNLNHDAMYWYRQDPGQGLRLIYYSQIVNDFQKGDIAEGYSVSREKKESFPLTVTSAQKNPTAFYLCASSIGRNQPQHFGDGTRLSIL.

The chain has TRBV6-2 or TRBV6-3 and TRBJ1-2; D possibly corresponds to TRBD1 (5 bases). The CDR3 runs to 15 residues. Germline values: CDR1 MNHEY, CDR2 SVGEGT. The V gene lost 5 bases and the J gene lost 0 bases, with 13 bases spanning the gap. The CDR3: CASSLTGGANYGYTF. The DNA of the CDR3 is TGTGCCAGCAGTCTGACCGGGGGAGCTAACTATGGCTACACCTTC.

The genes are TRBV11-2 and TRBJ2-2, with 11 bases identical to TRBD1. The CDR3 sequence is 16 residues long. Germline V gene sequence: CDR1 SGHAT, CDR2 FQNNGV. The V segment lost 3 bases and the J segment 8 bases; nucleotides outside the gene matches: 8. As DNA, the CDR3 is TGTGCCAGCAGCTTCCCCGGGACAGGGGGGGGAGGGGAGCTGTTTTTT. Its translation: CASSFPGTGGGGELFF.